Below are 28 T cell receptor beta chains sequenced from a single sample in a study of Ad26.COV2.S vaccination and SARS-CoV-2 variants (dated by TCRdb to the early 2020s). This specimen's treatment or condition label, per the study, means: some 20 received Ad26.COV2.S at low or high dose, single or two shots; about 5 received placebo; per-sample allocation not given. Repertoires of vaccine and placebo recipients were sequenced from samples collected on day 63 after the first injection. Libraries were constructed by the immunoSEQ multiplex PCR assay. Drawn from immuneACCESS, this table holds only the in-frame rearrangements with V and J called that TCRdb kept. Clones are partly lost; checked studies trace under half to an unresolved V gene and leave the rest unexplained. The sample records 350,000 to 500,000 clones, about nine tenths of which are singletons. The biggest ten clones account for approximately 12% of the sample.

Sequences were derived from peripheral blood, sampled in a trial of Ad26.COV2.S vaccine versus placebo. The receptors here all came from a person aged 18-60 years who received the Ad26.COV2.S COVID-19 vaccine or a placebo.

The J gene is TRBJ1-1, the V gene TRBV6-5; 7 nucleotides match TRBD1. CDR3 length equals 13 residues. V trimming: 6 bases; J trimming: 6 bases; junction bases outside the gene matches: 7. Per the germline V gene, CDR1 is MNHEY and CDR2 is SVGAGI. The CDR3 sequence: CASRDRYGAEAFF. As DNA, the CDR3 is TGTGCCAGCAGGGACAGGTATGGAGCTGAAGCTTTCTTT.

This clone was seen a few times. The chain has TRBV18 and TRBJ2-7, with 10 nucleotides matching TRBD1. Trimming at V came to 1 base and at J to 5 bases, leaving 20 bases not matched to a gene. The CDR3 covers 20 residues. CDR1 is KGHSH, CDR2 LQKENI, per germline. In DNA, the CDR3 is TGTGCCAGCTCACCACGTGGACAGGGGGAAGGGGGAAAATACGTGAACGAGCAGTACTTC. It specifies CASSPRGQGEGGKYVNEQYF.

The count of this clone is one. The rearrangement links TRBV5-1 to TRBJ1-1; D gene ambiguous. CDR1 is SGHRS, CDR2 YFSETQ, per germline. V lost 5 bases to trimming and J lost 3 bases, with 14 bases between them. This CDR3 contains 14 residues. This CDR3 reads CASRNGVADTEAFF. DNA of the CDR3: TGCGCCAGCAGGAATGGTGTAGCGGACACTGAAGCTTTCTTT. The full variable domain, rest sourced from reference TRBV5-1 and TRBJ1-1, is KAGVTQTPRYLIKTRGQQVTLSCSPISGHRSVSWYQQTPGQGLQFLFEYFSETQRNKGNFPGRFSGRQFSNSRSEMNVSTLELGDSALYLCASRNGVADTEAFFGQGTRLTVV.

This rearrangement joins TRBV4-3 to TRBJ1-4, with 8 nucleotides matching TRBD1. Looked up from germline, CDR1 is LGHNA and CDR2 is YSLEER. The V gene end was trimmed by 1 base and the J gene end by 1 base; junction bases not matched to a gene: 11. The CDR3 covers 19 residues. This chain's CDR3 is CASSQVIIRGPKTNEKLFF. CDR3 coding DNA: TGCGCCAGCAGCCAAGTAATTATCAGGGGGCCAAAAACTAATGAAAAACTGTTTTTT.

Of note for this clone: Other DNA sequences in the sample encode the same CDR3. CDR3 region: CASSLSGSSYNEQFF. The CDR3 DNA follows: TGTGCCAGCAGTCTTAGCGGCAGCTCCTACAATGAGCAGTTCTTC. J is TRBJ2-1 and V is TRBV27; possible D gene TRBD2, 6 bases. CDR1 and CDR2 from the germline V gene are MNHEY and SMNVEV (reference sequence). V was clipped by 5 bases and J by 0 bases, with 11 bases between them. The CDR3 sequence is 15 residues long.

The CDR3 reads CASSVRDPRGEQYF. The CDR3 bases are TGTGCCAGCAGCGTCCGGGACCCTCGGGGCGAGCAGTACTTC. This sequence joins TRBV6-5 and TRBJ2-7, with D possibly being TRBD1 or TRBD2 (5 bases each). CDR1 is MNHEY, CDR2 SVGAGI, per germline. V dropped 6 bases and J dropped 6 bases, with 18 bases sitting between them. The CDR3 is 14 residues long.

The rearrangement uses TRBV28 and TRBJ1-6; 8 nucleotides align to TRBD1. After removal of 3 bases from V and 7 bases from J, the junction contained 8 bases not matched to a gene. The germline V gene has CDR1 MDHEN and CDR2 SYDVKM. The CDR3 has 16 residues. CDR3 nucleotide sequence: TGTGCCAGCAGTTTCCCCTTGGACAGGGCGAATTCACCCCTCCACTTT. This codes for CASSFPLDRANSPLHF.

The rearrangement uses TRBV10-3 and TRBJ2-5, with TRBD1 as a possible D gene (5 bases). The germline CDR1 and CDR2 sequences are ENHRY and SYGVKD. The V end lost 5 bases, the J end lost 3 bases, and 10 bases lay between the germline ends. This CDR3 is 13 amino acids long. CDR3 nucleotide sequence: TGTGCCATCAGTAGAAAAGGGGAAGAGACCCAGTACTTC. Its translation: CAISRKGEETQYF.

This clone came up once. V gene TRBV28 combines with J gene TRBJ2-7; no clear D gene. Germline CDR1 is MDHEN and CDR2 is SYDVKM. The V end was cut by 5 bases, the J end by 0 bases, with 11 bases between. CDR3 length: 14 residues. The CDR3 protein is CASSRRPHSYEQYF. The CDR3 coding sequence is TGTGCCAGCAGTCGACGGCCACACTCCTACGAGCAGTACTTC.

The rearrangement links TRBV5-1 to TRBJ1-3; D gene unclear. The germline gives CDR1 SGHRS, CDR2 YFSETQ. Trimming took off 4 bases at V and 4 bases at J, with 18 bases between the two ends. The CDR3 runs 16 residues. The CDR3 nucleotides read TGCGCCAGCAGCCAATTTGCCACTATTGCCGGAAACACCATATATTTT. This encodes CASSQFATIAGNTIYF.

This rearrangement joins TRBV15 to TRBJ1-6; D not resolved. CDR1 LNHNV and CDR2 YYDKDF come from the germline V gene (reference sequence). With 5 bases removed from V and 0 bases from J, the gap between germline ends came to 5 bases. The CDR3 has 14 amino acids. This CDR3 is CATSYSSYNSPLHF. In nucleotides, the CDR3 is TGTGCCACCAGCTATAGCTCCTATAATTCACCCCTCCACTTT.

The V call is TRBV5-1, the J call TRBJ2-5; the match to TRBD2 covers 12 bases. In germline, CDR1 is SGHRS, CDR2 YFSETQ. J gave up 2 bases and V 0 bases, and 2 bases lay outside the gene matches. This CDR3 spans 16 amino acids. Here the CDR3 DNA reads TGCGCCAGCAGCTTGGGGACTAGCGGGAAACAAGAGACCCAGTACTTC. It translates to CASSLGTSGKQETQYF.

This chain connects TRBV29-1 to TRBJ1-5; D may be TRBD1 (5 bases). CDR1 and CDR2 from the germline V gene are SQVTM and ANQGSEA. Trimming removed 6 bases from V and 2 bases from J, with 17 bases in between. This CDR3 contains 15 residues. Written as DNA, the CDR3 is TGCAGCGTAAGTGGGGGGTTTTTGGGCAATCAGCCCCAGCATTTT. This gives the protein CSVSGGFLGNQPQHF. Complete variable domain (other parts from reference TRBV29-1 and TRBJ1-5): SAVISQKPSRDICQRGTSLTIQCQVDSQVTMMFWYRQQPGQSLTLIATANQGSEATYESGFVIDKFPISRPNLTFSTLTVSNMSPEDSSIYLCSVSGGFLGNQPQHFGDGTRLSIL.

The chain has TRBV6-5 and TRBJ2-1, with TRBD2 matching over 9 bases. V dropped 6 bases and J dropped 4; count of bases not matched to a gene: 4. Germline CDR1 is MNHEY and CDR2 is SVGAGI. The CDR3 totals 14 residues. CDR3 in amino acids: CASRVAGEYNEQFF. The DNA of the CDR3 is TGTGCCAGCAGGGTAGCGGGAGAATACAATGAGCAGTTCTTC.

The rearrangement joins TRBV27 to TRBJ1-5; maybe TRBD1 (6 bases). Germline CDR1 reads MNHEY; CDR2 reads SMNVEV (reference sequence). This CDR3 comprises 13 residues. The V end lost 4 bases, the J end lost 10 bases, and 14 bases lay between the germline ends. This chain's CDR3 is CASSSTTGHPQHF. The CDR3 DNA reads as TGTGCCAGCAGTTCCACCACAGGGCATCCCCAGCATTTT.

The gene calls are TRBV4-1 and TRBJ2-1; weak D call: TRBD2 (5 bases). The ends were cut back, 4 bases at V and 2 bases at J, with 12 bases in the middle. From germline, CDR1 is MGHRA and CDR2 YSYEKL. The CDR3 sequence is 15 residues long. The CDR3 DNA sequence: TGCGCCAGCAGCCTCCTTGGGGAGCCCTACAATGAGCAGTTCTTC. It is translated as CASSLLGEPYNEQFF.

The rearrangement joins TRBV7-9 to TRBJ2-1, with TRBD2 matching over 11 bases. Germline V lookup: CDR1 SEHNR, CDR2 FQNEAQ (reference sequence). There are 14 residues in the CDR3. V gave up 2 bases and J gave up 8 bases; unmatched junction bases: 2. CDR3 nucleotides: TGTGCCAGCAGCTTAACTAGCGGGAGCGATGAGCAGTTCTTC. Residues: CASSLTSGSDEQFF.

The V gene is TRBV11-3, the J gene TRBJ2-3, with a weak D call TRBD2 (6 bases). Trimming removed 3 bases from V and 7 bases from J, with 17 bases in between. Germline CDR1 SGHNT, CDR2 YENEEA. CDR3 length: 15 residues. Here the CDR3 reads CASSFSSGSGNTQYF. The CDR3 DNA follows: TGTGCCAGCAGCTTTTCTTCCGGGAGTGGGAATACGCAGTATTTT.

CDR3 residues: CASSLGQGRTYEQYF. As DNA, the CDR3 is TGTGCCAGCTCACTCGGACAGGGCCGTACCTACGAGCAGTACTTC. The chain employs TRBV18 and TRBJ2-7; 8 nucleotides align to TRBD1. Germline assignment: CDR1 KGHSH and CDR2 LQKENI. V lost 4 bases to trimming and J lost 2 bases; unmatched junction nucleotides: 7. This CDR3 contains 15 residues.

In its sample, this clone was seen once. The chain recombines TRBV6-2 or TRBV6-3 with TRBJ2-7; no definite D call. Between the trimmed V and J ends, which lost 5 bases and 3 bases, there was a span of 14 bases. The CDR3 covers 14 residues. Germline CDR1 MNHEY, CDR2 SVGEGT. DNA of the CDR3: TGTGCCAGCAGTCAAGACTTACTCTTCTACGAGCAGTACTTC. The encoded protein is CASSQDLLFYEQYF.

This sequence joins TRBV6-5 and TRBJ1-1; D is uncertain. CDR1 MNHEY and CDR2 SVGAGI come from the germline V gene. The V end was cut by 0 bases, the J end by 1 base, with 9 bases between. The CDR3 totals 15 residues. DNA of the CDR3: TGTGCCAGCAGTTACTCGATAGGAAGGAACACTGAAGCTTTCTTT. Residues: CASSYSIGRNTEAFF.

The chain carries TRBV14 and TRBJ1-1; D not certain. Per germline, CDR1 SGHDN and CDR2 FVKESK. The CDR3 covers 13 residues. V was shortened by 1 base and J by 5 bases, with 8 bases between the two germline ends. The CDR3 nucleotides are TGTGCCAGCAGCCAAGTGGGTCGTACTGAAGCTTTCTTT. Its translation: CASSQVGRTEAFF.

This chain joins TRBV19 and TRBJ2-7; 9 nucleotides agree with TRBD2. With V trimmed by 5 bases and J by 5 bases, 7 bases remained unmatched. CDR3 length: 14 amino acids. Per the germline V gene, CDR1 is LNHDA and CDR2 is SQIVND (reference sequence). This CDR3 reads CASSLGTSFDEQYF. Here the CDR3 DNA reads TGTGCCAGTAGTTTAGGGACTAGCTTCGACGAGCAGTACTTC.

The chain links TRBV28 to TRBJ2-7; D may be TRBD2 (6 bases). Deletions cut 5 bases from V and 0 bases from J, with 17 bases between. The germline gives CDR1 MDHEN, CDR2 SYDVKM. The CDR3 is 16 amino acids. The CDR3: CASSPPLEGSSYEQYF. The CDR3 bases are TGTGCCAGCAGTCCCCCCCTGGAGGGAAGCTCCTACGAGCAGTACTTC.

The chain links TRBV6-5 to TRBJ2-7, with a tentative D call TRBD2 (5 bases). Germline V CDR1 and CDR2: MNHEY, SVGAGI. V shed 6 bases and J shed 2 bases, with 11 bases lying between them. The length of the CDR3 is 13 residues. In DNA, the CDR3 is TGTGCCAGCAGCCGGGGTAGCCCCTACGAGCAGTACTTC. This translates into CASSRGSPYEQYF.

V gene TRBV27 combines with J gene TRBJ2-5; possibly TRBD2 for D (5 bases). The CDR3 runs to 15 residues. CDR1 is MNHEY and CDR2 is SMNVEV in the germline V gene (reference sequence). The V end lost 5 bases, the J end lost 0 bases, and 13 bases lay between the germline ends. This CDR3 is CASSPKRKDQETQYF. Written as DNA, the CDR3 is TGTGCCAGCAGTCCTAAGCGGAAAGACCAAGAGACCCAGTACTTC.

This rearrangement joins TRBV3-1 (or the pseudogene TRBV3-2) to TRBJ2-4; TRBD1 aligns across 8 bases. The V segment lost 3 bases and the J segment 1 base; nucleotides outside the gene matches: 5. The V gene's germline CDR1 is LGHDT and CDR2 YNNKEL (reference sequence). This CDR3 has 16 residues. The CDR3 DNA reads TGTGCCAGCAGCCACCCAGGGGGCGATGCCAAAAACATTCAGTACTTC. Translated, it gives CASSHPGGDAKNIQYF.

The J gene is TRBJ1-2, the V gene TRBV6-2 or TRBV6-3, with no clear D. The CDR3 runs to 12 residues. Germline V lookup: CDR1 MNHEY, CDR2 SVGEGT. Deletions cut 4 bases from V and 4 bases from J, with 7 bases between. CDR3 residues: CASSSIIYGYTF. In nucleotides, the CDR3 is TGTGCCAGCAGTTCTATAATCTATGGCTACACCTTC.